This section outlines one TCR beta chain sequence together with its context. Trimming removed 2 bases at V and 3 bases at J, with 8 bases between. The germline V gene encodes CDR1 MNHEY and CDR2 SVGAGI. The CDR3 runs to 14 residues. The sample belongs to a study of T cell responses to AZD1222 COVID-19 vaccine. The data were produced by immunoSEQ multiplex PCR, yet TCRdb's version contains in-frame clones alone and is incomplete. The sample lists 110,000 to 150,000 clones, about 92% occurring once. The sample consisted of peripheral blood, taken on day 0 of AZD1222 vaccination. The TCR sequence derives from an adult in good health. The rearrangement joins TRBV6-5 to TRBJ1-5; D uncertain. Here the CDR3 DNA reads TGTGCCAGCAGTTACGAATTGTACAATCAGCCCCAGCATTTT. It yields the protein CASSYELYNQPQHF.